This T cell receptor (beta chain) was recorded in a study of blood T cell repertoires in COVID-19. Generated by immunoSEQ multiplex PCR, the TCRdb table keeps only in-frame clones and is missing some. The sample has some 200,000 clones; 87% are singletons. Between the trimmed V and J ends, which lost 5 bases and 3 bases, there was a span of 18 bases. Looked up from germline, CDR1 is LNHDA and CDR2 is SQIVND (reference sequence). This CDR3 has 16 amino acids. The specimen was peripheral blood. This TCR was sampled from a man aged 40-49 years with active or convalescent COVID-19. The rearrangement links TRBV19 to TRBJ2-3; D is uncertain. The chain's CDR3 is CASSFKLGSRTDTQYF. Here the CDR3 DNA reads TGTGCCAGTAGTTTCAAATTAGGTTCGCGGACAGATACGCAGTATTTT.